The T cell receptor beta chain described here comes from a study of low-dose radiotherapy and immunotherapy resistance in tumors. As for time point: before trial treatment. In its sample, this clonotype was seen many times. Germline V lookup: CDR1 MDHEN, CDR2 SYDVKM. The J segment lost 6 bases and the V segment lost 5 bases, leaving 12 bases of the junction unmatched. The length of the CDR3 is 15 residues. TRAV- and TRBV-specific primers primed first-strand cDNA, covering alpha and beta chains. With a V-primer adapter and a constant-region primer, TCRs were amplified for approximately 19 PCR cycles. TCRdb used MiXCR to reprocess the reads, holding one entry per CDR3 protein. The table lists 85,000 to 100,000 distinct CDR3 sequences, just under 9.5% of them singletons, with about 1% in the top ten.

V usage is TRBV28 and J usage is TRBJ2-7; 8 positions agree with TRBD1. Sequenced here: PBMCs, sampled before treatment. The TCR comes from a male donor with prostate cancer. CDR3: CASSPTGTGKREQYF. The CDR3 DNA is TGTGCCAGCAGTCCCACCGGGACAGGAAAACGCGAGCAGTACTTC.